The present entry profiles one T cell receptor beta chain with its context. The target antigen is unknown. CDR3 length: 14 residues. V was trimmed by 7 bases and J by 10 bases, leaving 23 bases between them. CDR1 SGHRS and CDR2 YFSETQ come from the germline V gene. The data derive from a study of cytomegalovirus exposure and HLA in healthy donors. The wider study: The roughly 100 million unique TCR beta sequences, from roughly 180 million T cells, were found by an earlier analysis. Of 300 to 500 genotyped donors, 81% grouped in the Caucasian-associated ancestry cluster. Whole-study results and caveats: Roughly even sequencing depth across donors was the assumption behind the presence/absence analyses. As a later analysis showed, a missense DCLRE1C variant was linked to trimming of TCR beta V- and J-genes.

13 Jbeta primers and 60 Vbeta primers were used for the PCR. Sequencing was performed with immunoSEQ multiplex PCR; in TCRdb, only in-frame clones are kept and a portion is missing. Of 84,000 or so clones listed, under 80% are singletons. The sequencing input was PBMCs. This TCR was recovered from a boy aged 10-17 years in good health and CMV-seronegative. The chain has TRBV5-1 and TRBJ1-2, with D tentatively TRBD1 (5 bases). Written as DNA, the CDR3 is TGCGCCAGCGCGGGAGACAGTAACTATGGTGACTACACCTTC. This sequence encodes CASAGDSNYGDYTF.